This TCR beta chain was captured by sequencing in a study of blood T cell repertoires in COVID-19. Generated by immunoSEQ multiplex PCR, the TCRdb table keeps only in-frame clones and is missing some. Of 95,000 to 110,000 clones in the sample, roughly four fifths were seen once. Between the trimmed V and J ends, which lost 6 bases and 1 base, there was a span of 5 bases. The CDR3 sequence is 13 residues long. Germline lookup yields CDR1 SGHRS and CDR2 YFSETQ. The sequence was collected from a man in his 60s with acute or convalescent COVID-19. This chain connects TRBV5-1 to TRBJ2-6; D gene ambiguous. The sequencing sample was made of peripheral blood. This CDR3 is CASTLSGANVLTF. For the CDR3, the DNA is TGCGCCAGCACTCTATCTGGGGCCAACGTCCTGACTTTC.